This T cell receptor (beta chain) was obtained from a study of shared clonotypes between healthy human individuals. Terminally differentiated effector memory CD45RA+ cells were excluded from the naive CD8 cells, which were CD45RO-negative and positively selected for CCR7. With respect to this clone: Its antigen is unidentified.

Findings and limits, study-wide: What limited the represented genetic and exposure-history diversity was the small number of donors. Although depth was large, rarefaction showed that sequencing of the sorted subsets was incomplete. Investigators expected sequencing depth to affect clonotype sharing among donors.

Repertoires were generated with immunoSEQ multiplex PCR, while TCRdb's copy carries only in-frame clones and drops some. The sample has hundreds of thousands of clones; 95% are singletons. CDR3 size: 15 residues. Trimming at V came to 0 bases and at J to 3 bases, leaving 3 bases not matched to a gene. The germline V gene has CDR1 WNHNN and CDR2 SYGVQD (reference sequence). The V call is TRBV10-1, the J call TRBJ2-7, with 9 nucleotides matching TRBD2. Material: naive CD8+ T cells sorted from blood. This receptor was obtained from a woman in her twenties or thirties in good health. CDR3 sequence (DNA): TGCGCCAGCAGTGAGTCGCCTAGCGGGATCTACGAGCAGTACTTC. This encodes CASSESPSGIYEQYF.